The 17 T cell receptor beta chains listed next were all sequenced from one sample in a study of blood T cell repertoires in COVID-19. Repertoires were generated with immunoSEQ multiplex PCR, while TCRdb's copy carries only in-frame clones and drops some. The sample holds a few hundred thousand clones; less than 85% are singletons and the top ten take more than 7%. The sample was peripheral blood. The receptors derive from a woman between 65 and 79 years old with acute or convalescent COVID-19.

This chain uses TRBV5-6 with TRBJ2-7; 8 nucleotides agree with TRBD2. The ends lost 4 bases at V and 4 bases at J; junction bases unmatched: 4. CDR1 and CDR2 from the germline V gene are SGHDT and YYEEEE. The length of the CDR3 is 13 residues. The CDR3 bases are TGTGCCAGCAGCCCGGGAGGGTCTTACGAGCAGTACTTC. Protein sequence: CASSPGGSYEQYF.

The V call is TRBV18, the J call TRBJ2-2; D might be TRBD1 (5 bases). In germline, CDR1 is KGHSH, CDR2 LQKENI. The CDR3 extends over 16 amino acids. V was pared by 0 bases and J by 6 bases, with 14 bases between. The chain's CDR3 is CASSPPGQGWSGELFF. In DNA, the CDR3 is TGTGCCAGCTCACCACCCGGGCAGGGATGGTCCGGGGAGCTGTTTTTT.

J is TRBJ2-7 and V is TRBV5-6; a weak D match, TRBD1 (5 bases). V was trimmed by 0 bases and J by 2 bases, leaving 15 bases between them. This CDR3 region has 16 residues. Germline lookup yields CDR1 SGHDT and CDR2 YYEEEE. For the CDR3, the DNA is TGTGCCAGCAGCTTGGGTTGGGGCTATGGAACCTACGAGCAGTACTTC. Protein sequence: CASSLGWGYGTYEQYF.

The CDR3 loop is CASSPQAGGPATQYF. The CDR3 DNA reads TGTGCCAGCAGCCCTCAAGCGGGGGGCCCGGCGACCCAGTACTTC. The chain employs TRBV3-1 (or the pseudogene TRBV3-2) and TRBJ2-5, with 9 positions matching TRBD2. V dropped 4 bases and J dropped 7; count of bases not matched to a gene: 10. This CDR3 is 15 amino acids long. In germline, CDR1 is LGHDT, CDR2 YNNKEL (reference sequence).

V is TRBV10-3 and J is TRBJ2-7, with 9 bases fitting TRBD2. With V trimmed by 7 bases and J by 2 bases, 9 bases remained unmatched. Germline V gene data show CDR1 as ENHRY and CDR2 as SYGVKD. CDR3 length: 15 amino acids. Written as DNA, the CDR3 is TGTGCCATCAATAACAGAGCGGGGGGAACCTACGAGCAGTACTTC. This sequence encodes CAINNRAGGTYEQYF.

This clone was seen many times. This chain links TRBV10-2 with TRBJ2-7; TRBD1 agrees at 7 bases. Per the germline V gene, CDR1 is WSHSY and CDR2 is SAAADI. The CDR3 has 12 residues. V was pared by 6 bases and J by 6 bases, with 5 bases of the junction left unmatched. CDR3 coding DNA: TGCGCCAGCAGGGGAAGGGGGCGCGAGCAGTACGTC. Its protein is CASRGRGREQYV.

The chain couples TRBV2 to TRBJ1-6; D call uncertain. The CDR3 spans 13 residues. Trimming took off 3 bases at V and 6 bases at J, with 6 bases between the two ends. Germline V gene sequence: CDR1 SNHLY, CDR2 FYNNEI. The CDR3 is CASSDQANSPLHF. The CDR3 bases are TGTGCCAGCAGTGATCAGGCTAATTCACCCCTCCACTTT.

This chain joins TRBV7-6 and TRBJ1-2; 9 nucleotides align to TRBD1. The J segment lost 7 bases and the V segment lost 1 base, leaving 4 bases of the junction unmatched. Germline V gives CDR1 SGHVS, CDR2 FNYEAQ. The length of the CDR3 is 14 residues. The CDR3 region has the DNA TGTGCCAGCAGCTTAGACGGGACAGGGTTTGGCTACACCTTC. Its translation: CASSLDGTGFGYTF.

V is TRBV6-5 and J is TRBJ1-5; D not resolved. Germline V gene lookup returns CDR1 MNHEY and CDR2 SVGAGI. V was clipped by 4 bases and J by 2 bases, with 9 bases between them. This CDR3 contains 14 residues. Here the CDR3 reads CASSSGSGNQPQHF. In DNA, the CDR3 is TGTGCCAGCAGTTCGGGAAGCGGCAATCAGCCCCAGCATTTT.

CDR3 sequence (DNA): TGTGCCAGCACCCCGCTCTGGGGGGACACCGGGGAGCTGTTTTTT. Amino acid sequence: CASTPLWGDTGELFF. V gene TRBV5-8 combines with J gene TRBJ2-2, with TRBD2 as a possible D gene (6 bases). In germline, CDR1 is SGHTS, CDR2 YDEGEE. Trimming removed 6 bases at V and 3 bases at J, with 15 bases between. This CDR3 spans 15 amino acids.

V usage is TRBV2 and J usage is TRBJ1-5; 8 bases line up with TRBD1. The CDR3 extends over 14 amino acids. Trimming removed 6 bases from V and 4 bases from J; junction bases left unmatched: 5. Per the germline V gene, CDR1 is SNHLY and CDR2 is FYNNEI. This chain's CDR3 is CASSVDRVNQPQHF. The CDR3 bases are TGTGCCAGCAGCGTGGACAGGGTAAATCAGCCCCAGCATTTT. Drawing the rest from reference TRBV2 and TRBJ1-5, the complete variable domain is EPEVTQTPSHQVTQMGQEVILRCVPISNHLYFYWYRQILGQKVEFLVSFYNNEISEKSEIFDDQFSVERPDGSNFTLKIRSTKLEDSAMYFCASSVDRVNQPQHFGDGTRLSIL.

The genes are TRBV4-1 and TRBJ1-5; D is perhaps TRBD1 (6 bases). Germline V gives CDR1 MGHRA, CDR2 YSYEKL. The CDR3 is 15 amino acids. Trimming stripped 1 base from V and 4 bases from J, with 11 bases between. CDR3 region: CASSQVSDSNQPQHF. The DNA for the CDR3 is TGCGCCAGCAGCCAAGTCTCGGACAGTAATCAGCCCCAGCATTTT.

The CDR3 DNA sequence: TGTGCCAGCAACCCAAGGGGTCGGGAGACCCAGTACTTC. Translating gives CASNPRGRETQYF. This chain connects TRBV5-8 to TRBJ2-5; D might be TRBD1 (5 bases). Trimming pared 6 bases from V and 5 bases from J, leaving 14 bases between. The CDR3 sequence is 13 residues long. Looked up from germline, CDR1 is SGHTS and CDR2 is YDEGEE.

CDR3 in DNA: TGTGCCAGCAGCCAAGCTAGCGGGGGATACAATGAGCAGTTCTTC. It yields the protein CASSQASGGYNEQFF. The rearrangement links TRBV3-1 (or the pseudogene TRBV3-2) to TRBJ2-1; 10 nucleotides line up with TRBD2. The CDR3 consists of 15 residues. Trimming cost V 1 base and J 4 bases; bases outside gene matches: 1. Germline V gene sequence: CDR1 LGHDT, CDR2 YNNKEL (reference sequence).

The chain links TRBV6-1 to TRBJ2-3; 9 bases map to TRBD2. Unmatched junction bases numbered 7, after V lost 3 bases and J lost 6 bases. The CDR3 contains 15 residues. Germline values: CDR1 MNHNS, CDR2 SASEGT. The CDR3 coding sequence is TGTGCCAGCAGTGACGCGGGGGGGCTTTTGGATACGCAGTATTTT. This codes for CASSDAGGLLDTQYF.

This clone was recorded a few times. V and J are TRBV6-6 and TRBJ1-6; D call uncertain. Trimming shortened V by 7 bases and J by 8 bases, and 18 bases separated the two germline ends. Germline V gene lookup returns CDR1 MNHNY and CDR2 SVGAGI (reference sequence). The CDR3 extends over 15 amino acids. Written as DNA, the CDR3 is TGTGCCAGCAAGCCCGCGCTGGGAGAAGATTCACCCCTCCACTTT. Its protein product is CASKPALGEDSPLHF.

The V gene is TRBV18, the J gene TRBJ2-2, with TRBD1 identical over 10 bases. Germline V lookup: CDR1 KGHSH, CDR2 LQKENI. Trimming removed 6 bases from V and 4 bases from J; junction bases left unmatched: 11. This CDR3 is 17 amino acids long. The CDR3: CASSRDRGPGSTGELFF. The CDR3 bases are TGTGCCAGCTCCCGAGACAGGGGGCCAGGGAGCACCGGGGAGCTGTTTTTT.